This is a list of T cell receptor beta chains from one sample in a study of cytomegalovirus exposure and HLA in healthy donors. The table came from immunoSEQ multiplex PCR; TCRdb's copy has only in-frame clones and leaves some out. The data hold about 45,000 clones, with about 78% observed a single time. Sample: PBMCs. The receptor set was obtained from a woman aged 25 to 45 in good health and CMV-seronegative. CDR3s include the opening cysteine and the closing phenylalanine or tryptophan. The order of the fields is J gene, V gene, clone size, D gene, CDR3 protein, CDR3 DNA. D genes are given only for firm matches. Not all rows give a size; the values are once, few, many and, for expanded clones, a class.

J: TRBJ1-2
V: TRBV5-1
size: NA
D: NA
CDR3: CASSIDPAGGYTF
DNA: TGCGCCAGCAGCATCGACCCGGCAGGAGGCTACACCTTC

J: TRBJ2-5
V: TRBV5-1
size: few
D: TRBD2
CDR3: CASSLFSGGIGETQYF
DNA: TGCGCCAGCAGCTTGTTTAGCGGGGGGATCGGGGAGACCCAGTACTTC

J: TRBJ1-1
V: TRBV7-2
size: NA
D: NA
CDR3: CASSLFRDTEAFF
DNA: TGTGCCAGCAGCTTATTCCGAGACACTGAAGCTTTCTTT

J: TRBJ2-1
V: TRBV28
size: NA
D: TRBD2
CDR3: CASRQLASRYNEQFF
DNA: TGTGCCAGCAGACAACTAGCGTCGCGCTACAATGAGCAGTTCTTC

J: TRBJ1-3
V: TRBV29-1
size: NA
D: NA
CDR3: CSFVSGNTIYF
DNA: TGCAGCTTCGTGTCTGGAAACACCATATATTTT

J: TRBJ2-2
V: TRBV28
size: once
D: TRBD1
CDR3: CASSPQGAPAGELFF
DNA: TGTGCCAGCAGTCCACAGGGGGCTCCGGCCGGGGAGCTGTTTTTT

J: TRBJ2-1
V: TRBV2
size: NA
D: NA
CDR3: CASSAVAVEQFF
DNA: TGTGCCAGCAGTGCTGTGGCGGTTGAGCAGTTCTTC

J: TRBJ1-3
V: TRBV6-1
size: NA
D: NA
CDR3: CASKSSGSGNTIYF
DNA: TGTGCCAGCAAAAGTAGCGGGTCGGGAAACACCATATATTTT

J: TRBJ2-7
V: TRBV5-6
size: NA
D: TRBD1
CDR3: CASRATNRGHEQYF
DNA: TGTGCCAGCAGAGCTACCAACAGGGGACACGAGCAGTACTTC

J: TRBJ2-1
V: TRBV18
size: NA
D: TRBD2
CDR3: CASSPISGTGNEQFF
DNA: TGTGCCAGCTCACCGATTAGCGGGACTGGAAATGAGCAGTTCTTC

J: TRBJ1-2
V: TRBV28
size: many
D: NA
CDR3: CASSTLTTPNYGYTF
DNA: TGTGCCAGCAGCACACTAACCACGCCTAACTATGGCTACACCTTC

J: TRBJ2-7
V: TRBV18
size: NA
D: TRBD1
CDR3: CASSPGDRGRRQYF
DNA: TGTGCCAGCTCACCGGGGGACAGGGGGCGCAGGCAGTACTTC

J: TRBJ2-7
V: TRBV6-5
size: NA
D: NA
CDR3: CASSPKWGAYEQYF
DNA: TGTGCCAGCAGCCCCAAGTGGGGGGCCTACGAGCAGTACTTC

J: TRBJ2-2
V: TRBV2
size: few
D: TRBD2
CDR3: CASSDGLVVTGELFF
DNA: TGTGCCAGCAGCGATGGACTAGTTGTCACCGGGGAGCTGTTTTTT

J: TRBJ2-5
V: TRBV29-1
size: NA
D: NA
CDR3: CSVEAVARLKYQETQYF
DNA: TGCAGCGTTGAAGCGGTCGCCAGGTTAAAGTACCAAGAGACCCAGTACTTC

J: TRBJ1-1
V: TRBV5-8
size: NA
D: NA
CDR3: CASSLVVKGDQAFF
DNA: TGTGCCAGCAGCTTAGTGGTCAAGGGGGACCAAGCTTTCTTT

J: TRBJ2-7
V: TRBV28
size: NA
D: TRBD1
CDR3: CASRETGFSYEQYF
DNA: TGTGCCAGCAGGGAGACAGGGTTCTCCTACGAGCAGTACTTC

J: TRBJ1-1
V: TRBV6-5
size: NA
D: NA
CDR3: CASNNRARGTEAFF
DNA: TGTGCCAGCAACAACAGGGCAAGGGGGACTGAAGCTTTCTTT

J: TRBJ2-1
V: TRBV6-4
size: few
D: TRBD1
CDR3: CASSLEGTGELFF
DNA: TGTGCCAGCAGCCTCGAGGGGACAGGGGAACTATTCTTC

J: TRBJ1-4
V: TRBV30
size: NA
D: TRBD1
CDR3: CAWRPRTGGAPGEKLFF
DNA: TGTGCCTGGAGACCTCGGACAGGGGGAGCTCCTGGTGAAAAACTGTTTTTT

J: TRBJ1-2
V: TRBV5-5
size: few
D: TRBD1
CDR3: CASSSQDRGNYGYTF
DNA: TGTGCCAGCAGCTCACAGGACAGGGGGAACTATGGCTACACCTTC

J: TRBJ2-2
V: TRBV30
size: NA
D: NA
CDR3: CAWSVQWVAVNTGELFF
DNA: TGTGCCTGGAGTGTACAATGGGTAGCCGTGAACACCGGGGAGCTGTTTTTT

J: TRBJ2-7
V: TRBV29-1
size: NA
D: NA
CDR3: CSVAELGGEQYF
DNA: TGCAGCGTTGCCGAACTGGGGGGCGAGCAGTACTTC

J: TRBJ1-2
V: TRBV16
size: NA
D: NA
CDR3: CASSQSPQRSYGYTF
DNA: TGTGCCAGCAGCCAATCCCCGCAGCGCAGTTATGGCTACACCTTC